This T cell receptor beta chain was sequenced in a study of T-cell memory formation after mild COVID-19. Study results and limitations: In pre-infection memory, a portion of responding clones appeared, which suggested that cross-reactive memory joined.

This clonotype has only a few counts. Its antigen remains unidentified. The CDR3 loop spans 15 amino acids. The germline V gene encodes CDR1 MNHEY and CDR2 SVGAGI. J was trimmed by 0 bases and V by 7 bases; bases with no gene match: 8. Using its own MiXCR run on the 5' RACE reads, TCRdb lists one record per CDR3 protein. The sample carries under 200,000 distinct CDR3 sequences, under 15% recorded once. The sequence came from a man younger than 30 who had mild COVID-19 (a few samples of this study predate the infection). Cell type and time point are not known. What was sequenced was PBMCs or a T cell subset sorted from them (not recorded which). This chain connects TRBV6-5 to TRBJ2-7; 8 bases agree with TRBD2. The CDR3 DNA follows: TGTGCCAGCACCCCAGCGGGGGTGAGCTCCTACGAGCAGTACTTC. Its protein is CASTPAGVSSYEQYF.